This entry describes one T cell receptor beta chain. UMIs and sample barcodes were carried by the TCR alpha and TCR beta cDNA libraries that 5'RACE produced using constant-segment primers. From the 5' RACE reads, TCRdb called clonotypes with MiXCR, one entry per CDR3 protein. Seen here are about 410,000 distinct CDR3 sequences, more than 15% observed once, and the top ten hold 20% to 25%. This record comes from a study of T-cell memory formation after mild COVID-19. V lost 1 base and J lost 5, with 12 bases in between. The germline V gene has CDR1 MGHDK and CDR2 SYGVNS. The CDR3 totals 14 residues. This chain connects TRBV25-1 to TRBJ2-7; D is uncertain. The sample was PBMCs or a T cell subset sorted from them (not recorded which). The TCR sequence derives from a young man who had mild COVID-19 (a few samples of this study predate the infection). Cell type and time point are not known. For the CDR3, the DNA is TGTGCCAGCAGTGAATCCCCCGGCGGAGACGAGCAGTACTTC. It codes for CASSESPGGDEQYF.